At least ten counts were recorded for the clone carrying this T cell receptor beta chain. Its antigen remains unknown. V gave up 10 bases and J gave up 8 bases, with 14 bases separating them. The germline CDR1 and CDR2 sequences are ENHRY and SYGVKD. The CDR3 has 11 residues. The sample is drawn from a study of T cells in Graves' hyperthyroidism and ophthalmopathy. Overall study results and limits: The majority of expanded thyroid clonotypes above 0.001 also appeared in blood.

Fresh peripheral blood, about 10 ml of it, supplied the PBMCs. The TCR beta CDR3 regions underwent amplification using RNA transcripts as the source. First-round RT-PCR targeting the TCR CDR3 was performed with the HTBI primer set. TCRdb called the multiplex PCR reads again in MiXCR, with one record for every CDR3 protein. The repertoire has hundreds of thousands of distinct CDR3 sequences, roughly 18% of them found once; the top ten carry roughly 44%. The V gene is TRBV10-3, the J gene TRBJ1-2, with D tentatively TRBD1 (5 bases). The specimen sequenced was blood. The TCR originated in a man aged 35 to 55 with Graves' hyperthyroidism. CDR3 in amino acids: CATSVGQGYTF. The DNA of the CDR3 is TGTGCCACCAGCGTGGGGCAGGGCTACACCTTC.